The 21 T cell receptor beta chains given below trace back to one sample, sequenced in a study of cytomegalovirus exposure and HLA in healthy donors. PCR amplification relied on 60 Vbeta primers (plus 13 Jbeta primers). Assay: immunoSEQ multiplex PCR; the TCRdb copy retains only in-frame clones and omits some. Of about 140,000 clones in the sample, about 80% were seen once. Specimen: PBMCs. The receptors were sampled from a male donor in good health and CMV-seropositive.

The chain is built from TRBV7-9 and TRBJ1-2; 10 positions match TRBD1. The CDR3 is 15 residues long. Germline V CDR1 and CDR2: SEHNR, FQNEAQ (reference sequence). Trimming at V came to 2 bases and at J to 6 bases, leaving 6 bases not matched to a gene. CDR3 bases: TGTGCCAGCAGCTTATTGACAGGGGGCGGTAATGGCTACACCTTC. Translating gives CASSLLTGGGNGYTF.

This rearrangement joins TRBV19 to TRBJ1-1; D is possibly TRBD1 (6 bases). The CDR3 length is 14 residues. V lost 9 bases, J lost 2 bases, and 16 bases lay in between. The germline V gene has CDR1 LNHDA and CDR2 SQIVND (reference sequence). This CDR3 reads CASAYRDENTEAFF. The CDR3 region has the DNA TGTGCCAGCGCCTACAGGGATGAAAACACTGAAGCTTTCTTT.

CDR3 sequence: CASGSGRGNTEAFF. CDR3 DNA sequence: TGTGCCAGTGGATCCGGGCGGGGGAACACTGAAGCTTTCTTT. V and J are TRBV19 and TRBJ1-1; D ambiguous. The CDR3 covers 14 residues. The ends were cut back, 8 bases at V and 1 base at J, with 14 bases in the middle. Germline V gene lookup returns CDR1 LNHDA and CDR2 SQIVND (reference sequence).

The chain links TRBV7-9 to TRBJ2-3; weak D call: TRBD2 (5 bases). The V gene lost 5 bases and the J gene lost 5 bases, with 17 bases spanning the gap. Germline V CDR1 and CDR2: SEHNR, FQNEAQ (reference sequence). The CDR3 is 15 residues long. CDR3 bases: TGTGCCAGCAGCCCCCCGGGGAAGCAGAAAGATACGCAGTATTTT. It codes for CASSPPGKQKDTQYF. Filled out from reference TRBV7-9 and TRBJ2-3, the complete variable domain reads DTGVSQNPRHKITKRGQNVTFRCDPISEHNRLYWYRQTLGQGPEFLTYFQNEAQLEKSRLLSDRFSAERPKGSFSTLEIQRTEQGDSAMYLCASSPPGKQKDTQYFGPGTRLTVL.

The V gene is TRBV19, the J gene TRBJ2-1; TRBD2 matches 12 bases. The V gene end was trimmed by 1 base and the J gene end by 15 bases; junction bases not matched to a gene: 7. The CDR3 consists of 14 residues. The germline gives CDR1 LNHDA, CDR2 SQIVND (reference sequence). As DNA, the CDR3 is TGTGCCAGTAGTATAGGGACTAGCGGGATAGTATCGTTCTTC. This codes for CASSIGTSGIVSFF.

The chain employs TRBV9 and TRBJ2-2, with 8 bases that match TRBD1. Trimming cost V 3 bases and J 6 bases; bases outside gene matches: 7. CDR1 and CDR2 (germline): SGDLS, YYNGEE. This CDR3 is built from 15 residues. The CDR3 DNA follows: TGTGCCAGCAGCGGGGGGACAGGAGTTCCCGGGGAGCTGTTTTTT. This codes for CASSGGTGVPGELFF.

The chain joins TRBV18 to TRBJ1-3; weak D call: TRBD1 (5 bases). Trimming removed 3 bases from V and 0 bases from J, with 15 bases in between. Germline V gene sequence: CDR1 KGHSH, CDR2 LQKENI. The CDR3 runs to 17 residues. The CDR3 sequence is CASSPQELGGSGNTIYF. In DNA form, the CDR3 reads TGTGCCAGCTCACCCCAGGAATTGGGGGGCTCTGGAAACACCATATATTTT.

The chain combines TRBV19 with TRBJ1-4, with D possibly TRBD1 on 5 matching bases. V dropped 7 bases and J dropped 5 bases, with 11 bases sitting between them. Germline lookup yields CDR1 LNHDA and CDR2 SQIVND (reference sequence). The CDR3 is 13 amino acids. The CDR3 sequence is CASTNRQNEKLFF. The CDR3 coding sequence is TGTGCCAGTACCAATAGACAGAATGAAAAACTGTTTTTT.

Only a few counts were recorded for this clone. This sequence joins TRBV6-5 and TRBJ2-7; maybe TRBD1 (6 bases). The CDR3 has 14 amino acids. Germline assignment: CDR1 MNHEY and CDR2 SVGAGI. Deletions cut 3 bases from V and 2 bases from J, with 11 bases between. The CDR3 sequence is CASSYTGPPYEQYF. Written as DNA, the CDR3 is TGTGCCAGCAGTTATACAGGGCCCCCCTACGAGCAGTACTTC.

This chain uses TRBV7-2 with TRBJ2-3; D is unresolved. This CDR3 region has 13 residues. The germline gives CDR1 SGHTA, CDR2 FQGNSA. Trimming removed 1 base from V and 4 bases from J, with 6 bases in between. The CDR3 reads CASSLERADTQYF. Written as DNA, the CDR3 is TGTGCCAGCAGCTTAGAGCGAGCAGATACGCAGTATTTT.

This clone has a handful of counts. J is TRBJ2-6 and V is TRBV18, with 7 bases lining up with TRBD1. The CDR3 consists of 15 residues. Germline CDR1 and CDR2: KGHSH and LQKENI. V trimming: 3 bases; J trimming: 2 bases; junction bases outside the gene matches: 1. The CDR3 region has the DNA TGTGCCAGCTCACCGGGGACAGCTGGGGCCAACGTCCTGACTTTC. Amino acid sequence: CASSPGTAGANVLTF.

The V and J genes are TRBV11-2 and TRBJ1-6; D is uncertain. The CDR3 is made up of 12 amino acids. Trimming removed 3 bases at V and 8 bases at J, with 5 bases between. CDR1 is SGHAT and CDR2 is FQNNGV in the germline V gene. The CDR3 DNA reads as TGTGCCAGCAGCTTCGTTTATTCACCCCTCCACTTT. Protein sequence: CASSFVYSPLHF.

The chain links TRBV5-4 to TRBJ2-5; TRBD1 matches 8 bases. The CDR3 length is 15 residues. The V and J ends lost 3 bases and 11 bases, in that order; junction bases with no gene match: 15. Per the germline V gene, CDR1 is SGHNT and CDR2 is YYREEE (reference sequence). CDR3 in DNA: TGTGCCAGCAGCTCCGAGGACAGGGCCAGGGTAGAGCAGTACTTC. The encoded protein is CASSSEDRARVEQYF.

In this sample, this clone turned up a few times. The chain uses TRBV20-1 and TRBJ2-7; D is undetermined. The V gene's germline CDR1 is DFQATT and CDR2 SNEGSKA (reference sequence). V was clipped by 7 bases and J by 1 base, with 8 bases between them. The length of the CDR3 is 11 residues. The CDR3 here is CSVPGSYEQYF. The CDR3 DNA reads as TGCAGTGTCCCAGGATCCTACGAGCAGTACTTC.

CDR3 residues: CASAMDRDNYGYTF. As DNA, the CDR3 is TGTGCCAGCGCGATGGACAGAGACAACTATGGCTACACCTTC. V is TRBV6-5 and J is TRBJ1-2, with TRBD1 as a possible D gene (6 bases). Germline CDR1 MNHEY, CDR2 SVGAGI. Trimming left V 8 bases short and J 2 bases short, with 15 bases between. The length of the CDR3 is 14 residues.

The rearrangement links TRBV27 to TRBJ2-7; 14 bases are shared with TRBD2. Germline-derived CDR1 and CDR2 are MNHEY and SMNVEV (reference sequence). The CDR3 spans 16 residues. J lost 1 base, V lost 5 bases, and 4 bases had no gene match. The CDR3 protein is CASSRLAGGPSYEQYF. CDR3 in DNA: TGTGCCAGCAGTCGACTAGCGGGAGGGCCTTCCTACGAGCAGTACTTC.

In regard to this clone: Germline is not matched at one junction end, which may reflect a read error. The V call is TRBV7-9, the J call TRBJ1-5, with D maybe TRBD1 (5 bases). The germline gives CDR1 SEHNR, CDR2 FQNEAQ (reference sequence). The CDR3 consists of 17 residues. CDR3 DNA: TGTTCCAGCAGCTCCGGGGAGGGGATTGTATGGAATCAGCCCCAGCATTTT. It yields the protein CSSSSGEGIVWNQPQHF. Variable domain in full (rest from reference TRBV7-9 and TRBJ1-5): DTGVSQNPRHKITKRGQNVTFRCDPISEHNRLYWYRQTLGQGPEFLTYFQNEAQLEKSRLLSDRFSAERPKGSFSTLEIQRTEQGDSAMYLCSSSSGEGIVWNQPQHFGDGTRLSIL.

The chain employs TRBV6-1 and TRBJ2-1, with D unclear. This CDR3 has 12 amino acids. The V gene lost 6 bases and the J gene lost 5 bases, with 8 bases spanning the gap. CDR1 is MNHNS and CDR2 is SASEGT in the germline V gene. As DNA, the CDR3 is TGTGCCAGCAGGTTCAGCGACAATGAGCAGTTCTTC. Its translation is CASRFSDNEQFF.

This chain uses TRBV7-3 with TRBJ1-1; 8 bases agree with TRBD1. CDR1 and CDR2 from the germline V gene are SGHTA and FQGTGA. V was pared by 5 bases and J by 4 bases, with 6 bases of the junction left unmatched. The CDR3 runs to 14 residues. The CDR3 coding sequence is TGTGCCAGCAGCCCGGGACAGGAGCCCACTGAAGCTTTCTTT. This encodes CASSPGQEPTEAFF.

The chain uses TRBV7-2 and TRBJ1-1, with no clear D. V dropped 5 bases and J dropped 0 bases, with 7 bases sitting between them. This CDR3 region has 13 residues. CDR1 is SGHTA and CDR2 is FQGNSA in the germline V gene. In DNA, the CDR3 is TGTGCCAGCAGCCCTAATATGAACACTGAAGCTTTCTTT. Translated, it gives CASSPNMNTEAFF. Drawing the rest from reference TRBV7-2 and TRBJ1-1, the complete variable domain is GAGVSQSPSNKVTEKGKDVELRCDPISGHTALYWYRQSLGQGLEFLIYFQGNSAPDKSGLPSDRFSAERTGGSVSTLTIQRTQQEDSAVYLCASSPNMNTEAFFGQGTRLTVV.

CDR3 nucleotide sequence: TGTGCCAGCAGTCAGACTAGCGGGAGGGTCGATGAGCAGTTCTTC. As protein: CASSQTSGRVDEQFF. This chain uses TRBV6-5 with TRBJ2-1; 14 bases map to TRBD2. There are 15 residues in the CDR3. CDR1 is MNHEY and CDR2 is SVGAGI in the germline V gene. Trimming at V came to 5 bases and at J to 8 bases, leaving 5 bases not matched to a gene.